This T cell receptor beta chain was recovered during a study of molecular identifiers for immune sequencing clone quantification. In TCRdb, the PCR reads were re-called with MiXCR into one record per CDR3 protein. The table lists some 590,000 distinct CDR3 sequences, about 25% of them singletons. Study results and caveats: Underestimation of highly expanded clone sizes could arise where identical TCR molecules share a barcode. Amid around 900,000 naive cells, spiked Jurkat TCR RNA from one cell was reportedly still detectable. Effector cells kept over 98% of their molecules in clones above 20 RNA copies, while naive cells kept under 1% there.

Naive CD8 library inputs spanned about 18,000 to 1,100,000 sorted cells and 10%, 30% or 50% RNA. With regard to this clonotype: The target antigen is unknown.

Sample: naive CD8+ T cells from blood, with Jurkat cell RNA spiked in. As to subset: FACS-sorted CD8+CD4-CCR7+CD45RA+ naive T cells. The receptor comes from a human donor in good health. Some libraries in this study had Jurkat cell RNA spiked in.

The CDR3 region has the DNA TGTGCCAGCAGTTTAGGGACAGGAAGCTATGGCTACACCTTC. Translation: CASSLGTGSYGYTF. The chain is built from TRBV12-3 or TRBV12-4 and TRBJ1-2; the match to TRBD1 covers 7 bases. Trimming cost V 1 base and J 4 bases; bases outside gene matches: 3. This CDR3 region has 14 residues.